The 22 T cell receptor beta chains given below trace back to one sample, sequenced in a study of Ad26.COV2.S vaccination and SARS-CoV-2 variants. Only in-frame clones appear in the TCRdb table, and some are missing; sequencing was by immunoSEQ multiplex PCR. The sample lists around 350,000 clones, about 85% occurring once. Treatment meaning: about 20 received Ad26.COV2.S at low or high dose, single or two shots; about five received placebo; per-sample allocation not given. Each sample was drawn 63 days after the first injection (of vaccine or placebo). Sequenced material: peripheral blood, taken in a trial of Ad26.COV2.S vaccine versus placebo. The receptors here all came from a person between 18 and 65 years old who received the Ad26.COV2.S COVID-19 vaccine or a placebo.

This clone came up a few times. CDR3 amino acids: CASSFGTGGYTF. The CDR3 DNA sequence: TGTGCCAGCAGTTTCGGGACCGGAGGCTACACCTTC. The chain joins TRBV12-3 or TRBV12-4 to TRBJ1-2, with D maybe TRBD1 (5 bases). Deletions cut 3 bases from V and 8 bases from J, with 10 bases between. The CDR3 consists of 12 residues.

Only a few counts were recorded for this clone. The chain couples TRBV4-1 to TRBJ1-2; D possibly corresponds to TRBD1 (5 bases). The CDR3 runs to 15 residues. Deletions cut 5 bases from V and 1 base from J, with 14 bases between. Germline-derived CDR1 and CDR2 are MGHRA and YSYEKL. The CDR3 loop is CASSSREHVNYGYTF. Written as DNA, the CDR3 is TGCGCCAGCAGCTCCAGGGAACATGTTAACTATGGCTACACCTTC.

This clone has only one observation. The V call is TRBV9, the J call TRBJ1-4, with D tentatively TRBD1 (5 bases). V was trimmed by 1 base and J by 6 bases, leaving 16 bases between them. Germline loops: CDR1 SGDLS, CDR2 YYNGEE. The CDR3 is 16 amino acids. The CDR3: CASSVWQGMGDEKLFF. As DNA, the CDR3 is TGTGCCAGCAGCGTATGGCAGGGCATGGGTGATGAAAAACTGTTTTTT.

The chain's CDR3 is CASSWGAGSGRNYGYTF. As DNA, the CDR3 is TGTGCCAGCAGCTGGGGGGCAGGTAGCGGTCGAAACTATGGCTACACCTTC. J is TRBJ1-2 and V is TRBV11-2, with D possibly TRBD1 on 6 matching bases. The CDR3 extends over 17 amino acids. V shed 4 bases and J shed 2 bases, with 20 bases lying between them. CDR1 and CDR2 from the germline V gene are SGHAT and FQNNGV.

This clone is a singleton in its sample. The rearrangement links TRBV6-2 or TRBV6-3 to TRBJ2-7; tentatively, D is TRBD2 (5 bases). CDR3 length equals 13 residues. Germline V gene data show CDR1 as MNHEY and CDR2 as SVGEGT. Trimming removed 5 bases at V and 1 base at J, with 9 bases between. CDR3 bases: TGTGCCAGCAGTCCAGGAGGTTCCTACGAGCAGTACTTC. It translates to CASSPGGSYEQYF.

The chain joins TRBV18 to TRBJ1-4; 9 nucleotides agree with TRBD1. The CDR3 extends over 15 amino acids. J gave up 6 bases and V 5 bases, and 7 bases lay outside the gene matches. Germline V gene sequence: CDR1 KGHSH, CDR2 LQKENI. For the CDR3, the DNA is TGTGCCAGCTCATTGCACAGGGGGCGAGATGAAAAACTGTTTTTT. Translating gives CASSLHRGRDEKLFF.

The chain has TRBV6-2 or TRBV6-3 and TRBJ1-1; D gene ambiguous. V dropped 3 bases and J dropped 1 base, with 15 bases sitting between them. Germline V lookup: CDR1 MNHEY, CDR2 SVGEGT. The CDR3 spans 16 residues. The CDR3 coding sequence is TGTGCCAGCAGTTATCGCCTAGAGGGTAAGAACACTGAAGCTTTCTTT. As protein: CASSYRLEGKNTEAFF.

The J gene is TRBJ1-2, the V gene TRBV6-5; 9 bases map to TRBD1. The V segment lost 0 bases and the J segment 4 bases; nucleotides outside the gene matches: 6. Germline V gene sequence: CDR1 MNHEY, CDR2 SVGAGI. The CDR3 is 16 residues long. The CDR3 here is CASSYSGQGSLYGYTF. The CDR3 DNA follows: TGTGCCAGCAGTTACTCAGGACAGGGGTCCCTCTATGGCTACACCTTC.

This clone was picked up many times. In DNA, the CDR3 is TGTGCCAGCACCGTGGGGACCTACTCCTACGAGCAGTACTTC. This translates into CASTVGTYSYEQYF. The gene calls are TRBV5-6 and TRBJ2-7; D tentatively reads TRBD1 or TRBD2 (5 bases each). Between the trimmed V and J ends, which lost 6 bases and 0 bases, there was a span of 13 bases. CDR1 and CDR2 (germline): SGHDT, YYEEEE. The CDR3 consists of 14 residues.

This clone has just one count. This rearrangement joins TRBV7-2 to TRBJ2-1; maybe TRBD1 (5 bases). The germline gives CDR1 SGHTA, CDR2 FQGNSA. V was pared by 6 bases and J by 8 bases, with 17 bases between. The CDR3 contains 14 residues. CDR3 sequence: CASSPFGARDEQFF. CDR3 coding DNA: TGTGCCAGCAGTCCTTTTGGGGCTCGCGATGAGCAGTTCTTC.

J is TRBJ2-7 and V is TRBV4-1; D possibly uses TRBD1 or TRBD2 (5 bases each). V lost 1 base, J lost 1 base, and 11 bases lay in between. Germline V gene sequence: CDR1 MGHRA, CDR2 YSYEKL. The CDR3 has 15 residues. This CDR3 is CASSQVGGRSYEQYF. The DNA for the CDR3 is TGCGCCAGCAGCCAAGTTGGGGGACGATCCTACGAGCAGTACTTC.

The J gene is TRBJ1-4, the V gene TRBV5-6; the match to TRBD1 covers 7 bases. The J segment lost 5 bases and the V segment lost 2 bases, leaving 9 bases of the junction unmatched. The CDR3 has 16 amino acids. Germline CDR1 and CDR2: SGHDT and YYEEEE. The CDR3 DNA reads TGTGCCAGCAGCTTTGCCACCGGGACAGAAAATGAAAAACTGTTTTTT. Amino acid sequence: CASSFATGTENEKLFF.

This chain's CDR3 is CASSQEGSREAFF. The CDR3 DNA is TGCGCCAGCAGCCAAGAAGGGAGCAGGGAAGCTTTCTTT. V and J are TRBV4-3 and TRBJ1-1; D call uncertain. The CDR3 totals 13 residues. Germline V CDR1 and CDR2: LGHNA, YSLEER. Trimming took 0 bases from V and 8 from J, leaving 10 bases between them.

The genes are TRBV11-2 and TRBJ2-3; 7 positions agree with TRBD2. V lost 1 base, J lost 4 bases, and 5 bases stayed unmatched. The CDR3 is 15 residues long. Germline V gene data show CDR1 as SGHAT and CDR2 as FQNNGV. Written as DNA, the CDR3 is TGTGCCAGCAGCTTAGGGGCCGCGGGGGCAGATACGCAGTATTTT. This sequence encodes CASSLGAAGADTQYF.

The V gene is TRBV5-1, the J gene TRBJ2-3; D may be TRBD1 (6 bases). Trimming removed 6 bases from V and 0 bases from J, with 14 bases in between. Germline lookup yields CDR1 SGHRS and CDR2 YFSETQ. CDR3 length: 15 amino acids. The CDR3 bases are TGCGCCAGCACCTCCTACGGACAGAGCACAGATACGCAGTATTTT. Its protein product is CASTSYGQSTDTQYF.

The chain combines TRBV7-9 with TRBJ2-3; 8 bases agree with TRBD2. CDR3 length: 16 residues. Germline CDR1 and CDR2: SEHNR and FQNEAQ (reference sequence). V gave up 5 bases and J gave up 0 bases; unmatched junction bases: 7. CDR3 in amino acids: CASSPGGGGSTDTQYF. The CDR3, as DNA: TGTGCCAGCAGCCCAGGCGGCGGGGGGAGCACAGATACGCAGTATTTT. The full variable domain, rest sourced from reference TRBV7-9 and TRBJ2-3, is DTGVSQNPRHKITKRGQNVTFRCDPISEHNRLYWYRQTLGQGPEFLTYFQNEAQLEKSRLLSDRFSAERPKGSFSTLEIQRTEQGDSAMYLCASSPGGGGSTDTQYFGPGTRLTVL.

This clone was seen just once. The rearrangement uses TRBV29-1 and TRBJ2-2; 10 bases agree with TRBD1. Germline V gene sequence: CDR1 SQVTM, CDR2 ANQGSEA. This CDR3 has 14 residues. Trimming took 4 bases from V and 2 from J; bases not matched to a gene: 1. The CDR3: CSVGDRGNTGELFF. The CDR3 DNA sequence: TGCAGCGTTGGGGACAGGGGAAACACCGGGGAGCTGTTTTTT.

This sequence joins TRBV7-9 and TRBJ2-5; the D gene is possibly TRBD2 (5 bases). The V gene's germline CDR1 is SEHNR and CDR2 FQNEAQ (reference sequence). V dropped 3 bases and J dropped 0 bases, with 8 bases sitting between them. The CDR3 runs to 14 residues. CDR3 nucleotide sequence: TGTGCCAGCAGCTTTGGGAGAAACCAAGAGACCCAGTACTTC. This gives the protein CASSFGRNQETQYF. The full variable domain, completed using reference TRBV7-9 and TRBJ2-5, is DTGVSQNPRHKITKRGQNVTFRCDPISEHNRLYWYRQTLGQGPEFLTYFQNEAQLEKSRLLSDRFSAERPKGSFSTLEIQRTEQGDSAMYLCASSFGRNQETQYFGPGTRLLVL.

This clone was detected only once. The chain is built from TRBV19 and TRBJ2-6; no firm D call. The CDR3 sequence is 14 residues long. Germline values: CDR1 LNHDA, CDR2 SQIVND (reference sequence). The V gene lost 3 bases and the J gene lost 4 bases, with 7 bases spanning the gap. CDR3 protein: CASSMISGANVLTF. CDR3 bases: TGTGCCAGTAGTATGATTTCCGGGGCCAACGTCCTGACTTTC. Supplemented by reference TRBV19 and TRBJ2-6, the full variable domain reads DGGITQSPKYLFRKEGQNVTLSCEQNLNHDAMYWYRQDPGQGLRLIYYSQIVNDFQKGDIAEGYSVSREKKESFPLTVTSAQKNPTAFYLCASSMISGANVLTFGAGSRLTVL.

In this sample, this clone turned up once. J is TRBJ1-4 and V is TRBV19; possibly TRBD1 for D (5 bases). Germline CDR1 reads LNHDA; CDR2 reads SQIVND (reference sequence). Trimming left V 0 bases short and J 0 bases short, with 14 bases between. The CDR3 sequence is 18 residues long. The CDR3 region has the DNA TGTGCCAGTAGTATAGACGGACGGGACGATGCAACTAATGAAAAACTGTTTTTT. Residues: CASSIDGRDDATNEKLFF. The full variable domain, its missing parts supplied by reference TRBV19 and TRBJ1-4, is DGGITQSPKYLFRKEGQNVTLSCEQNLNHDAMYWYRQDPGQGLRLIYYSQIVNDFQKGDIAEGYSVSREKKESFPLTVTSAQKNPTAFYLCASSIDGRDDATNEKLFFGSGTQLSVL.

The CDR3 region has the DNA TGCGCCAGCAGCTTGATTGCGGGGGGGCCCGAGCAGTACTTC. This gives the protein CASSLIAGGPEQYF. This rearrangement joins TRBV5-1 to TRBJ2-7; 9 bases are shared with TRBD2. J gave up 6 bases and V 1 base, and 5 bases lay outside the gene matches. CDR1 SGHRS and CDR2 YFSETQ come from the germline V gene. This CDR3 comprises 14 residues.

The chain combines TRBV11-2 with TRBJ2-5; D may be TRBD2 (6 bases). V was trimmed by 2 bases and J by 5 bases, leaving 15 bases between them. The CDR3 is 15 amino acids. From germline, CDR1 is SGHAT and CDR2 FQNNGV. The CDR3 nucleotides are TGTGCCAGCAGCTTAACCCCTAGCCGGGGGGAGACCCAGTACTTC. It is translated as CASSLTPSRGETQYF.